Following are 32 T cell receptor beta chains from one sample sequenced in a study of tumor-infiltrating lymphocytes in primary liver carcinoma. Starting from around 500 ng of total RNA, TCR beta cDNA was produced with a primer in the constant region. TCR beta libraries came from three nested multiplex PCR rounds using slightly modified ARM-PCR. Each of the first two PCR rounds ran around 10 cycles with TRBV1-TRBV30 forward and C-beta reverse primers. TCRdb re-derived calls from the multiplex PCR reads in MiXCR, one entry per CDR3 protein. Of roughly 78,000 distinct CDR3 sequences detected, 70% to 75% appear once; the ten largest clones hold approximately 15%. The study co-extracted DNA and RNA from 20-30 mg of unsorted bulk tissue. Material: liver tumor tissue from sampling region 4. Stated subset: tumor region T4, right-lateral pole. These receptors all come from a woman aged 55-70 years with primary liver carcinoma and hepatitis B virus infection.

Comments on this clonotype: One end of the junction does not line up with germline, which may come from a read error. This chain joins TRBV6-6 and TRBJ1-1, with no clear D. Germline V gene data show CDR1 as MNHNY and CDR2 as SVGAGI (reference sequence). The CDR3 is made up of 14 amino acids. The CDR3 spells CTSSFGVHSTEAFF. The CDR3 DNA reads as TGTACCAGCAGTTTTGGGGTTCATAGCACTGAAGCTTTCTTT.

Remarks on this clonotype: One end of the junction is discordant with germline, which a read error may explain. V gene TRBV6-5 combines with J gene TRBJ1-1, with D possibly TRBD1 on 6 matching bases. Germline assignment: CDR1 MNHEY and CDR2 SVGAGI. The CDR3 covers 15 residues. The CDR3 coding sequence is TGTGCCAGCGGTTATTCCGGGGGCGCGAGCACTGAGGCTTTCTTT. Translating gives CASGYSGGASTEAFF.

This clonotype has a single count. This chain joins TRBV7-9 and TRBJ2-3, with D perhaps TRBD1 (5 bases). Trimming cost V 8 bases and J 6 bases, with 27 bases left between them. The CDR3 sequence is 17 residues long. CDR1 is SEHNR and CDR2 is FQNEAQ in the germline V gene (reference sequence). The CDR3: CASGPTVHDSTPDTQYF. In DNA form, the CDR3 reads TGTGCCAGCGGCCCAACAGTCCACGACAGTACCCCTGATACGCAGTATTTT.

Comments on this clonotype: One end of the junction varies from germline; a read error may be responsible. The chain uses TRBV6-1 and TRBJ2-7; 8 nucleotides line up with TRBD2. This CDR3 is 15 amino acids long. Germline-derived CDR1 and CDR2 are MNHNS and SASEGT. The CDR3 region has the DNA TGTGCCAGCAGTGAAGAGGTAGCGGGGAACTACGAGGAGTGCTTC. Its translation: CASSEEVAGNYEECF.

The chain joins TRBV20-1 to TRBJ1-6, with D possibly matching TRBD1 (5 bases). The CDR3 spans 16 residues. V was pared by 3 bases and J by 0 bases, with 12 bases between. Germline V gene sequence: CDR1 DFQATT, CDR2 SNEGSKA (reference sequence). The CDR3 protein is CSARDTQSSYNSPLHF. CDR3 bases: TGCAGTGCTAGGGACACCCAGAGCTCCTATAATTCACCCCTCCACTTT.

This sequence joins TRBV24-1 and TRBJ2-7, with D possibly TRBD1 on 5 matching bases. CDR1 and CDR2 (germline): KGHDR, SFDVKD. V was pared by 10 bases and J by 1 base, with 16 bases between. The length of the CDR3 is 14 residues. CDR3 sequence (DNA): TGTGCCACTACGACAGCGTTGGGATCCTACGAGCAGTACTTC. This translates into CATTTALGSYEQYF.

V usage is TRBV7-8 and J usage is TRBJ1-3, with 9 bases aligning to TRBD1. Germline V gene sequence: CDR1 SGHVS, CDR2 FQNEAQ. The CDR3 is made up of 17 amino acids. V was pared by 4 bases and J by 3 bases, with 10 bases of the junction left unmatched. The CDR3 nucleotides read TGTGCCAGCAGCTCGACTGAACAGGGGGCGCGTGGAAACACCATATATTTT. Protein sequence: CASSSTEQGARGNTIYF.

The CDR3 protein is CASSTRESGRRDEQFF. CDR3 coding DNA: TGTGCCAGCAGTACGAGAGAAAGCGGGAGGAGAGATGAGCAGTTCTTC. The V and J genes are TRBV4-2 and TRBJ2-1; 9 bases agree with TRBD2. V dropped 6 bases and J dropped 8; count of bases not matched to a gene: 14. Germline V gene data show CDR1 as LGHNA and CDR2 as YNFKEQ. This CDR3 has 16 amino acids.

With regard to this clonotype: This may be a read error, as it is one base from a much larger clone. The rearrangement uses TRBV2 and TRBJ2-3; maybe TRBD2 (5 bases). The V and J ends lost 10 bases and 2 bases respectively, with 13 bases between them. CDR1 SNHLY and CDR2 FYNNEI come from the germline V gene. The CDR3 loop spans 13 amino acids. The CDR3 DNA sequence: TGTGCCAACTTTGACGGGGACACAGATACGCAGTATTTT. Amino acid sequence: CANFDGDTDTQYF.

At least ten counts were recorded for this clonotype. One end of the junction is discordant with germline, which a read error may explain. The CDR3 DNA reads as TGTGCCAGCAGTTACGGGACAGGGAACACTGGAGCTTTCTTT. This codes for CASSYGTGNTGAFF. The chain has TRBV6-5 and TRBJ1-1; 9 nucleotides agree with TRBD1. There are 14 residues in the CDR3. Germline V CDR1 and CDR2: MNHEY, SVGAGI.

For this clonotype: A much larger clone differs from this one at a single base, so this may be a read error. The chain uses TRBV14 and TRBJ1-1; no clear D. The CDR3 sequence is 13 residues long. Germline V gives CDR1 SGHDN, CDR2 FVKESK. The germline V and J ends were trimmed by 5 bases and 2 bases, with 9 bases remaining between them. In DNA, the CDR3 is TGTGCCAGCAGCTCGCACGTAAACACTGAAGCTTTCTTT. This sequence encodes CASSSHVNTEAFF. Filled out from reference TRBV14 and TRBJ1-1, the complete variable domain reads EAGVTQFPSHSVIEKGQTVTLRCDPISGHDNLYWYRRVMGKEIKFLLHFVKESKQDESGMPNNRFLAERTGGTYSTLKVQPAELEDSGVYFCASSSHVNTEAFFGQGTRLTVV.

The gene calls are TRBV28 and TRBJ2-5; D may be TRBD1 or TRBD2 (5 bases each). The V gene lost 4 bases and the J gene lost 6 bases, with 24 bases spanning the gap. CDR1 is MDHEN, CDR2 SYDVKM, per germline. CDR3 length: 17 residues. CDR3 loop: CASSSDQKRTSGKTQYF. DNA of the CDR3: TGTGCCAGCAGTTCGGACCAAAAGAGGACATCCGGGAAGACCCAGTACTTC.

Regarding this clonotype: One end of the junction does not line up with germline, which may come from a read error. The V gene is TRBV6-6, the J gene TRBJ2-1; 9 bases fit TRBD2. This CDR3 contains 16 residues. Per the germline V gene, CDR1 is MNHNY and CDR2 is SVGAGI (reference sequence). DNA of the CDR3: TGTGCAAGCAGCCTGAGAGCGGGAGGCCAGTGTAATGAGCAGTTCTTC. Translation gives CASSLRAGGQCNEQFF.

This rearrangement joins TRBV28 to TRBJ2-7; TRBD2 might be the D (6 bases). The V end lost 10 bases, the J end lost 3 bases, and 22 bases lay between the germline ends. Germline loops: CDR1 MDHEN, CDR2 SYDVKM. The CDR3 runs to 15 residues. The CDR3 DNA is TGTGCCATTTCTACAAGCTCCGCGGGACTCTACGAGCAGTACTTC. This sequence encodes CAISTSSAGLYEQYF. Full variable domain (outside the CDR3, taken from reference TRBV28 and TRBJ2-7): DVKVTQSSRYLVKRTGEKVFLECVQDMDHENMFWYRQDPGLGLRLIYFSYDVKMKEKGDIPEGYSVSREKKERFSLILESASTNQTSMYLCAISTSSAGLYEQYFGPGTRLTVT.

A few counts support this clonotype. This clone may be a read error of a much larger clone one base away. V gene TRBV5-1 combines with J gene TRBJ2-7; TRBD1 matches at 10 bases. CDR3 size: 15 residues. Germline V gives CDR1 SGHRS, CDR2 YFSETQ. The chain's CDR3 is CTSSATTGGLREQYF. DNA of the CDR3: TGCACCAGCAGCGCCACGACAGGGGGCTTAAGGGAGCAGTACTTC.

As concerns this clonotype: A much larger clone differs from this one at a single base, so this may be a read error. A read error is likely, as this CDR3 ends without the conserved phenylalanine or tryptophan. V and J are TRBV11-2 and TRBJ2-2; possibly TRBD1 or TRBD2 for D (5 bases each). Germline V gene data show CDR1 as SGHAT and CDR2 as FQNNGV. The V end lost 5 bases, the J end lost 7 bases, and 11 bases lay between the germline ends. The CDR3 extends over 13 amino acids. Here the CDR3 DNA reads TGTGCCAGCAGCGCCAGGGCGGGCGGGGAGCTGTTTTCT. This sequence encodes CASSARAGGELFS.

On this clonotype: This may be a read error: a much more frequent sequence differs by one nucleotide. The chain recombines TRBV28 with TRBJ2-6; unclear D gene. Trimming removed 3 bases at V and 5 bases at J, with 11 bases between. Germline V lookup: CDR1 MDHEN, CDR2 SYDVKM. The CDR3 spans 15 residues. The CDR3 nucleotides are TGTGCCAGCAGTTTCGATGGTAGCAGGGCCAACGTCCTGACTTTC. Its protein product is CASSFDGSRANVLTF.

This clonotype was seen only a few times. The CDR3 end shows no conserved phenylalanine or tryptophan, and so a read error is likely. This chain connects TRBV11-2 to TRBJ2-5, with unresolved D. This CDR3 spans 15 amino acids. V was shortened by 2 bases and J by 2 bases, with 12 bases between the two germline ends. CDR1 is SGHAT and CDR2 is FQNNGV in the germline V gene. CDR3 nucleotide sequence: TGTGCCAGCAGCTTACGACTTGTACGGCAAGAGACCCAGTACCTC. This sequence encodes CASSLRLVRQETQYL.

As for this clonotype: Germline and junction disagree at one end, which may indicate a read error. V and J are TRBV5-1 and TRBJ2-5, with D perhaps matching TRBD2 (7 bases). CDR3 length: 14 amino acids. CDR1 and CDR2 (germline): SGHRS, YFSETQ. CDR3 in DNA: TGCGACAGCAGCTTGGACGGGGGGCAGAGGGCCCAGTACTTC. It is translated as CDSSLDGGQRAQYF.

In regard to this clonotype: The germline gene is not matched at one end of the junction; a read error may be the cause. The chain recombines TRBV29-1 with TRBJ2-1; the match to TRBD2 covers 10 bases. CDR3 length: 14 residues. Per germline, CDR1 SQVTM and CDR2 ANQGSEA. The CDR3 DNA reads as TGCAGCCTTGGATCGCTAGCGGGAGAGGGTGAGCCGTTCTTC. As protein: CSLGSLAGEGEPFF.

This clonotype was detected only a few times. One end of the junction is discordant with germline, which a read error may explain. The V call is TRBV6-1, the J call TRBJ2-5, with 8 bases that match TRBD1. The CDR3 is 15 residues long. CDR1 is MNHNS, CDR2 SASEGT, per germline. CDR3 DNA: TGTGCCAGGAGTGAATCGACAGGGGATCAAGAGACCCAGTACTTC. It is translated as CARSESTGDQETQYF.

For this clonotype: A junction boundary mismatches the germline segment, possibly from a read error. V gene TRBV12-3 or TRBV12-4 combines with J gene TRBJ2-7; 7 bases agree with TRBD2. The CDR3 is 12 amino acids. CDR3 sequence reads: CAGSPTSYEKYF. CDR3 coding DNA: TGTGCCGGCAGCCCGACTAGCTACGAGAAGTACTTC.

Regarding this clonotype: A much larger clone lies one base from this, so it may be a read error. The rearrangement uses TRBV7-9 and TRBJ2-7, with 9 bases matching TRBD1. The CDR3 is 19 residues long. The germline CDR1 and CDR2 sequences are SEHNR and FQNEAQ (reference sequence). Written as DNA, the CDR3 is TGTGTCAGCAGCTTAGCTCCGTCACCGGGGACAGGGTTTTACTACGAGCAGTACTTC. As protein: CVSSLAPSPGTGFYYEQYF.

With regard to this clonotype: One end of the junction varies from germline; a read error may be responsible. The gene calls are TRBV4-1 and TRBJ1-2; no clear D. CDR3 size: 16 residues. Per germline, CDR1 MGHRA and CDR2 YSYEKL. CDR3 bases: TGCGCCAGCAGTCAAGATATCAGGAGCCCAGGTGGTAGCTACACCTTC. Translating gives CASSQDIRSPGGSYTF.

This clonotype is classed as medium-sized. The rearrangement uses TRBV6-1 and TRBJ1-2; possible D gene TRBD1, 5 bases. There are 15 residues in the CDR3. Deletions cut 2 bases from V and 5 bases from J, with 15 bases between. Per germline, CDR1 MNHNS and CDR2 SASEGT. The CDR3 is CASSEISQDLYGYTF. The CDR3 DNA reads TGTGCCAGCAGTGAAATTTCACAGGATCTTTATGGCTACACCTTC.

Note on this clonotype: The missing conserved phenylalanine or tryptophan at the end of this CDR3 makes a read error likely. V gene TRBV30 combines with J gene TRBJ1-1; 7 nucleotides agree with TRBD1. The CDR3 has 14 amino acids. Germline lookup yields CDR1 GTSNPN and CDR2 SVGIG (reference sequence). This CDR3 reads CVWYIRDRNTEAFS. CDR3 nucleotides: TGTGTCTGGTATATCCGGGACAGGAACACTGAAGCTTTCTCT.

On this clonotype: Since no conserved phenylalanine or tryptophan closes the CDR3, a read error is the likely cause. The chain couples TRBV29-1 to TRBJ1-1; D is unclear. Germline V CDR1 and CDR2: SQVTM, ANQGSEA. The CDR3 length is 11 residues. V was pared by 6 bases and J by 11 bases, with 16 bases between. Here the CDR3 reads CSVATGAIAFL. The CDR3 DNA reads as TGCAGCGTAGCCACCGGTGCTATCGCTTTCCTT.

V gene TRBV20-1 combines with J gene TRBJ1-2, with a weak D call TRBD1 (6 bases). The germline V gene has CDR1 DFQATT and CDR2 SNEGSKA (reference sequence). CDR3 length equals 12 residues. Trimming shortened V by 5 bases and J by 1 base, and 8 bases separated the two germline ends. This CDR3 reads CSAVGGNYGYTF. CDR3 in DNA: TGCAGTGCTGTAGGGGGTAACTATGGCTACACCTTC.

This chain joins TRBV5-1 and TRBJ2-1; the D is unclear. The CDR3 loop spans 14 amino acids. CDR1 and CDR2 from the germline V gene are SGHRS and YFSETQ. Written as DNA, the CDR3 is TGCGTCAGTAGCTTAGGCGGCTCCTACAATGAGCAGTTCTTC. Translated, it gives CVSSLGGSYNEQFF.

A few counts support this clonotype. This may come from a read error, since a much larger clone is one base off. The rearrangement joins TRBV28 to TRBJ1-2; unclear D gene. The CDR3 covers 13 residues. Germline CDR1 MDHEN, CDR2 SYDVKM. The CDR3 DNA sequence: TGTACCAGCAGTGATGGGGAACCCTATGGCTACACCTTC. It is translated as CTSSDGEPYGYTF.

This clonotype was detected ten times or more. The conserved phenylalanine or tryptophan is not found at the CDR3 terminus, so this likely reflects a read error. The limits of the CDR3 on the DNA are not certain, so only TCRdb's listed CDR3 is given. The chain joins TRBV11-2 to TRBJ2-3; TRBD2 reflects the table's D call only, with no check against the DNA. The germline V gene encodes CDR1 SGHAT and CDR2 FQNNGV. Ends included, the CDR3 has 15 residues. CDR3 in amino acids: CASSLGRLAGDTRYL.

The chain is built from TRBV11-2 and TRBJ2-2; D may match TRBD1 or TRBD2 (5 bases each). This CDR3 is built from 15 residues. Germline CDR1 reads SGHAT; CDR2 reads FQNNGV. The V gene lost 7 bases and the J gene lost 5 bases, with 17 bases spanning the gap. CDR3 sequence: CASNCEGSFTGELFF. The CDR3 region has the DNA TGTGCCAGCAACTGTGAGGGGTCCTTTACCGGGGAGCTGTTTTTT.